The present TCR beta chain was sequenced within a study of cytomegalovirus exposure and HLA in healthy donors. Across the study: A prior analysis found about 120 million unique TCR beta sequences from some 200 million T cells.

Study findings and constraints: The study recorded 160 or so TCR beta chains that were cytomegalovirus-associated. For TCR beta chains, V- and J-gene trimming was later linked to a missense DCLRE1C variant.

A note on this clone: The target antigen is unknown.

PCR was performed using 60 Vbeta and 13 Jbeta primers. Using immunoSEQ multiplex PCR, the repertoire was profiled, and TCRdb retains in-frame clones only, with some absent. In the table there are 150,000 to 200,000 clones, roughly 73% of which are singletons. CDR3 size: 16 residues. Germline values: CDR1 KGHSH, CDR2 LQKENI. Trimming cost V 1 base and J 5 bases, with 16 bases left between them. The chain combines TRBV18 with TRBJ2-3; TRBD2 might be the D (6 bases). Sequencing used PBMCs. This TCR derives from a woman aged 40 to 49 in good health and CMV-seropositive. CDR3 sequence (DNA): TGTGCCAGCTCACCACTATCTCGCGGGGTAGGAGATACGCAGTATTTT. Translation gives CASSPLSRGVGDTQYF. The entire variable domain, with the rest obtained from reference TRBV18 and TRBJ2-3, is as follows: NAGVMQNPRHLVRRRGQEARLRCSPMKGHSHVYWYRQLPEEGLKFMVYLQKENIIDESGMPKERFSAEFPKEGPSILRIQQVVRGDSAAYFCASSPLSRGVGDTQYFGPGTRLTVL.